The sequence of this TCR beta chain was determined in a study of T cells in localized non-small cell lung cancer. Findings and limits, study-wide: Longer overall survival was seen with higher T cell density measured in blood. In adjacent lung, a median about 52 of the top 100 tumor clones were found.

The CDR3 extends over 13 amino acids. The V end was cut by 7 bases, the J end by 7 bases, with 16 bases between. The germline gives CDR1 SQVTM, CDR2 ANQGSEA. The assay was immunoSEQ multiplex PCR, and TCRdb's table has in-frame clones only and misses some. The data contain 3,000 to 4,500 clones, about 31% of them singletons. As for this clone: No antigen is known for it.

The sequences come from normal lung tissue next to the tumor, collected before any cancer treatment. This chain connects TRBV29-1 to TRBJ1-4; D not certain. This TCR was sampled from a male donor aged 60 or over with stage III lung adenocarcinoma. CDR3 in amino acids: CSAADGSGEKLFF. CDR3 sequence (DNA): TGCAGCGCTGCGGACGGCTCGGGTGAAAAACTGTTTTTT.